What follows are 8 T cell receptor beta chains derived from one specimen sequenced in a study of cytomegalovirus exposure and HLA in healthy donors. The assay was immunoSEQ multiplex PCR, and TCRdb's table has in-frame clones only and misses some. The sample records 90,000 or so clones, 85% being singletons. The source material was PBMCs. These receptors all stem from a man between 18 and 35 years old in good health and CMV-seropositive.

This chain uses TRBV10-3 with TRBJ1-4; D gene uncertain. V dropped 10 bases and J dropped 6 bases, with 15 bases sitting between them. The CDR3 has 13 amino acids. Germline V gives CDR1 ENHRY, CDR2 SYGVKD. The CDR3 nucleotides are TGTGCCACCACCCGGGGTGAGGATGAAAAACTGTTTTTT. It translates to CATTRGEDEKLFF.

This clone was picked up a small number of times. The CDR3 spells CASSALGAGETQYF. DNA for the CDR3: TGCGCCAGCAGCGCGTTGGGGGCAGGAGAGACCCAGTACTTC. The chain uses TRBV5-1 and TRBJ2-5; tentatively, D is TRBD1 (6 bases). Trimming removed 4 bases at V and 4 bases at J, with 14 bases between. The germline gives CDR1 SGHRS, CDR2 YFSETQ. The CDR3 is 14 residues long.

In this sample, this clone turned up a few times. The CDR3 DNA is TGTGCCAGCGAGAGGGGGGGTGGATACGAGCAGTACGTC. Amino acid sequence: CASERGGGYEQYV. The gene calls are TRBV2 and TRBJ2-7, with D possibly being TRBD2 (7 bases). Germline CDR1 is SNHLY and CDR2 is FYNNEI. The germline V and J ends were trimmed by 8 bases and 4 bases, with 15 bases remaining between them. The CDR3 sequence is 13 residues long.

This clone was seen a single time. In DNA form, the CDR3 reads TGCAGCGTTGAGTTGGCTGCCGGGACAGAGTACGAGCAGTACTTC. As protein: CSVELAAGTEYEQYF. V usage is TRBV29-1 and J usage is TRBJ2-7, with 7 bases matching TRBD1. J gave up 4 bases and V 3 bases, and 12 bases lay outside the gene matches. The CDR3 loop spans 15 amino acids. Germline loops: CDR1 SQVTM, CDR2 ANQGSEA.

This clone showed up just once. The chain combines TRBV2 with TRBJ2-6; TRBD1 might be the D (5 bases). CDR3 size: 17 residues. Germline CDR1 SNHLY, CDR2 FYNNEI. The ends were cut back, 5 bases at V and 0 bases at J, with 14 bases in the middle. CDR3 sequence: CASSRQYTSSGANVLTF. The CDR3 DNA follows: TGTGCCAGCAGTAGACAGTATACCAGCTCTGGGGCCAACGTCCTGACTTTC.

This chain uses TRBV5-1 with TRBJ2-3; D is unclear. The V and J ends lost 0 bases and 1 base respectively, with 6 bases between them. Germline CDR1 reads SGHRS; CDR2 reads YFSETQ. The CDR3 runs 14 residues. CDR3 in DNA: TGCGCCAGCAGCTTGGTGCCAGGCACAGATACGCAGTATTTT. This codes for CASSLVPGTDTQYF.

The chain uses TRBV5-1 and TRBJ2-7; perhaps TRBD1 as D (7 bases). V lost 2 bases and J 7 bases, leaving 22 bases between the germline ends. Germline CDR1 and CDR2: SGHRS and YFSETQ. The CDR3 is made up of 16 amino acids. Here the CDR3 reads CASSFAGGGFQGEQYF. The CDR3 DNA reads TGCGCCAGCAGCTTCGCAGGGGGAGGCTTCCAAGGGGAGCAGTACTTC.

This clone was seen only a few times. This chain uses TRBV28 with TRBJ1-1; D may be TRBD1 (5 bases). Germline CDR1 MDHEN, CDR2 SYDVKM. The CDR3 is 12 amino acids. Trimming left V 3 bases short and J 8 bases short, with 10 bases between. The CDR3 coding sequence is TGTGCCAGCAGTTTGGTTGCAGGGGAAGCTTTCTTT. This gives the protein CASSLVAGEAFF.